This is a list of T cell receptor beta chains from one sample in a study of shared clonotypes between healthy human individuals. TCRdb keeps only in-frame clones here, not all; method: immunoSEQ multiplex PCR. The sample has around 1.4 million clones, less than 99% seen once. The source material was naive CD4+ T cells sorted from blood. The receptors shown here come from a man aged 25 to 45 in good health. Both conserved end residues are part of each CDR3.

v_gene	CDR3aa
TRBV19	CASSQQGTALYGYTF
TRBV5-4	CASSPLPTSGRANTGELFF
TRBV28	CASSHKTGGADTQYF
TRBV7-8	CASSLYRHEQYF
TRBV5-1	CASRAGQGTREQYF
TRBV9	CASSVQREGGELFF
TRBV5-5	CASSLFWREGSYEQYF
TRBV5-5	CASSSRQGLGETQYF
TRBV6-1	CASSEDRTISQFF
TRBV25-1	CASSELQGGETQYF
TRBV18	CASSQPGGGTNEQFF
TRBV28	CASSFREISYEQYF
TRBV7-8	CASSSQMNEQFF
TRBV9	CASSAWTQGQAFF
TRBV6-7	CASSYRGLAGGSSYEQYF
TRBV9	CASSRTGEYEQYF
TRBV10-3	CAISDKLRDEQFF
TRBV21-1	CASSKIGGSSSNEQYF
TRBV5-1	CASSLATGNSYEQYF
TRBV18	CASSPVGTGPRNTIYF
TRBV27	CASSSPGAPYNEQFF
TRBV15	CATSRDGAGFSETQYF
TRBV7-3	CASSLGLSTDTQYF
TRBV28	CASSSSLGSLDLRYF
TRBV15	CATRTGDRSDTQYF
TRBV7-6	CASSPLPGPSIYEQFF
TRBV6-4	CASSKLDRVEAGGMETQYF
TRBV29-1	CSVSGTSGNPLYNEQFF
TRBV6-1	CASSEQASSGANVLTF
TRBV9	CASSVGGQGNYEQYF
TRBV13	CASSTQGTGQYF
TRBV15	CATSTHGTRDNEQFF
TRBV4-1	CASSRPGTSSYEQYF
TRBV5-4	CASSGQAFPNEQYF
TRBV5-6	CASSPGQGLYNEQFF
TRBV11-1	CASLSSRDSYNEQFF
TRBV7-9	CASSHRGWNGYTF
TRBV7-6	CASSLATLSGSSTDTQYF
TRBV7-9	CASSLVGSGRAPDTQYF
TRBV19	CASEDRAFTGELFF
TRBV18	CASSPAVSEGEQYF
TRBV5-1	CASSPLRENTEAFF